These T cell receptor beta chains were read from a single sample in a study of brain T cells in children with intractable seizures. TCRdb's copy holds only in-frame clones and misses some; the assay was immunoSEQ multiplex PCR. The data contain about 110,000 clones, 94% of them singletons. Sequences were derived from peripheral blood, sampled at surgery. These receptors originate from a boy in the first two years of life with hemimegalencephaly and intractable seizures. CDR3s include the opening cysteine and the closing phenylalanine or tryptophan. D genes are given only for firm matches. Expanded clones are given a class, and other clones once, few, many or no size at all.

v_call: TRBV5-5
j_call: TRBJ2-7
clone_size: .
d_call: .
cdr3_aa: CASSQLPDSPYEQYF
cdr3_nt: TGTGCCAGCAGCCAATTGCCGGACAGCCCCTACGAGCAGTACTTC

v_call: TRBV7-9
j_call: TRBJ2-7
clone_size: .
d_call: TRBD2
cdr3_aa: CASSLGAGGAYEQYF
cdr3_nt: TGTGCCAGCAGCTTAGGAGCGGGAGGGGCCTACGAGCAGTACTTC

v_call: TRBV3-1/TRBV3-2
j_call: TRBJ2-1
clone_size: once
d_call: TRBD2
cdr3_aa: CASSLAGRNEQFF
cdr3_nt: TGTGCCAGCAGCCTAGCGGGACGCAATGAGCAGTTCTTC

v_call: TRBV24-1
j_call: TRBJ2-7
clone_size: .
d_call: TRBD2
cdr3_aa: CATSDVPGPGGYEQYF
cdr3_nt: TGTGCCACCAGTGATGTCCCGGGACCGGGAGGCTACGAGCAGTACTTC

v_call: TRBV19
j_call: TRBJ1-2
clone_size: .
d_call: .
cdr3_aa: CASSILGYGYTF
cdr3_nt: TGTGCCAGTAGTATACTGGGGTATGGCTACACCTTC

v_call: TRBV19
j_call: TRBJ2-1
clone_size: .
d_call: TRBD1
cdr3_aa: CASSPFRGPQFF
cdr3_nt: TGTGCCAGTAGTCCGTTTAGGGGGCCTCAGTTCTTC

v_call: TRBV5-8
j_call: TRBJ1-5
clone_size: .
d_call: TRBD1
cdr3_aa: CASSISGTGASNQPQHF
cdr3_nt: TGTGCCAGCAGCATCTCCGGGACAGGGGCCAGCAATCAGCCCCAGCATTTT

v_call: TRBV27
j_call: TRBJ1-1
clone_size: .
d_call: .
cdr3_aa: CASSSPRGGSTEAFF
cdr3_nt: TGTGCCAGCAGTTCCCCCCGGGGAGGAAGCACTGAAGCTTTCTTT

v_call: TRBV3-1/TRBV3-2
j_call: TRBJ1-1
clone_size: .
d_call: .
cdr3_aa: CASSQEGVGPNTEAFF
cdr3_nt: TGTGCCAGCAGCCAAGAAGGAGTGGGACCGAACACTGAAGCTTTCTTT

v_call: TRBV4-3
j_call: TRBJ1-3
clone_size: .
d_call: TRBD1
cdr3_aa: CASSPGTGEESSGNTIYF
cdr3_nt: TGCGCCAGCAGTCCCGGGACAGGGGAAGAGAGCTCTGGAAACACCATATATTTT

v_call: TRBV4-1
j_call: TRBJ2-7
clone_size: .
d_call: .
cdr3_aa: CASSHPGGDQYF
cdr3_nt: TGCGCCAGCAGCCACCCCGGGGGCGACCAGTACTTC

v_call: TRBV10-1
j_call: TRBJ2-3
clone_size: .
d_call: TRBD2
cdr3_aa: CASSASGSGDTQYF
cdr3_nt: TGCGCCAGCAGTGCTAGCGGGAGTGGAGATACGCAGTATTTT

v_call: TRBV3-1/TRBV3-2
j_call: TRBJ2-3
clone_size: .
d_call: .
cdr3_aa: CASSQGDTQYF
cdr3_nt: TGTGCCAGCAGCCAAGGGGATACGCAGTATTTT

v_call: TRBV4-3
j_call: TRBJ1-1
clone_size: .
d_call: .
cdr3_aa: CASSQDLRDTEAFF
cdr3_nt: TGCGCCAGCAGCCAAGATCTGCGGGACACTGAAGCTTTCTTT

v_call: TRBV7-2
j_call: TRBJ1-1
clone_size: .
d_call: TRBD1
cdr3_aa: CASSLVGQANTEAFF
cdr3_nt: TGTGCCAGCAGCTTAGTGGGACAGGCGAACACTGAAGCTTTCTTT

v_call: TRBV4-3
j_call: TRBJ1-3
clone_size: .
d_call: .
cdr3_aa: CASSQGRAGNTIYF
cdr3_nt: TGCGCCAGCAGCCAAGGGCGGGCTGGAAACACCATATATTTT

v_call: TRBV2
j_call: TRBJ1-5
clone_size: medium-sized
d_call: TRBD1
cdr3_aa: CASSDSGQGYNQPQHF
cdr3_nt: TGTGCCAGCAGTGATTCGGGACAGGGTTACAATCAGCCCCAGCATTTT

v_call: TRBV12-2
j_call: TRBJ2-1
clone_size: .
d_call: .
cdr3_aa: CASRHPGPPTVSSYNEQFF
cdr3_nt: TGTGCAAGTCGCCATCCGGGACCGCCAACCGTCAGCTCCTACAATGAGCAGTTCTTC

v_call: TRBV19
j_call: TRBJ1-1
clone_size: .
d_call: TRBD1
cdr3_aa: CASITTGVLKAFF
cdr3_nt: TGTGCCAGTATCACTACAGGGGTCTTGAAAGCTTTCTTT

v_call: TRBV5-1
j_call: TRBJ2-3
clone_size: .
d_call: .
cdr3_aa: CASSSRLPTDTQYF
cdr3_nt: TGCGCCAGCAGCTCTCGGCTACCCACAGATACGCAGTATTTT

v_call: TRBV4-2
j_call: TRBJ2-6
clone_size: .
d_call: .
cdr3_aa: CASSPSNSGANVLTF
cdr3_nt: TGTGCCAGCAGCCCCTCGAACTCTGGGGCCAACGTCCTGACTTTC

v_call: TRBV4-1
j_call: TRBJ2-1
clone_size: .
d_call: TRBD2
cdr3_aa: CASSQDRLAGGREQFF
cdr3_nt: TGCGCCAGCAGCCAAGATCGACTAGCGGGAGGACGGGAGCAGTTCTTC

v_call: TRBV4-2
j_call: TRBJ2-3
clone_size: .
d_call: .
cdr3_aa: CASSQDPFTLGDTQYF
cdr3_nt: TGTGCCAGCAGCCAAGATCCTTTCACCCTCGGAGATACGCAGTATTTT

v_call: TRBV27
j_call: TRBJ2-7
clone_size: .
d_call: TRBD2
cdr3_aa: CASRSSGIGLRYEQYF
cdr3_nt: TGTGCCAGCCGGTCTAGCGGGATCGGTCTCCGCTACGAGCAGTACTTC

v_call: TRBV23-1
j_call: TRBJ1-1
clone_size: .
d_call: .
cdr3_aa: CASWGREAFF
cdr3_nt: TGCGCCAGTTGGGGGAGGGAAGCTTTCTTT

v_call: TRBV11-3
j_call: TRBJ1-1
clone_size: .
d_call: .
cdr3_aa: CASSLDGYGQEGERLAEAFF
cdr3_nt: TGTGCCAGCAGCTTAGATGGGTACGGACAAGAGGGGGAAAGATTGGCTGAAGCTTTCTTT

v_call: TRBV19
j_call: TRBJ2-5
clone_size: .
d_call: .
cdr3_aa: CASSILNGQETQYF
cdr3_nt: TGTGCCAGTAGTATACTTAACGGCCAAGAGACCCAGTACTTC

v_call: TRBV18
j_call: TRBJ2-1
clone_size: .
d_call: TRBD2
cdr3_aa: CASSQLAGNEQFF
cdr3_nt: TGTGCCAGCTCCCAACTAGCGGGGAATGAGCAGTTCTTC

v_call: TRBV4-1
j_call: TRBJ2-7
clone_size: .
d_call: .
cdr3_aa: CASSQDRIAVLYEQYF
cdr3_nt: TGCGCCAGCAGCCAAGATCGGATAGCGGTACTCTACGAGCAGTACTTC

v_call: TRBV29-1
j_call: TRBJ1-4
clone_size: .
d_call: TRBD1
cdr3_aa: CSVAGGGEKLFF
cdr3_nt: TGCAGCGTTGCAGGGGGCGGTGAAAAACTGTTTTTT

v_call: TRBV7-9
j_call: TRBJ2-7
clone_size: .
d_call: .
cdr3_aa: CASSRQSYEQYF
cdr3_nt: TGTGCCAGCAGCCGACAGTCCTACGAGCAGTACTTC

v_call: TRBV27
j_call: TRBJ1-2
clone_size: .
d_call: .
cdr3_aa: CASITGAGGYTF
cdr3_nt: TGTGCCAGTATAACGGGGGCGGGAGGCTACACCTTC

v_call: TRBV5-1
j_call: TRBJ2-2
clone_size: .
d_call: .
cdr3_aa: CASSWGTLPYTGELFF
cdr3_nt: TGCGCCAGCAGCTGGGGGACTTTACCTTACACCGGGGAGCTGTTTTTT

v_call: TRBV30
j_call: TRBJ1-4
clone_size: .
d_call: .
cdr3_aa: CAWSNIARGTEKLFF
cdr3_nt: TGTGCCTGGAGCAACATCGCCCGGGGAACTGAAAAACTGTTTTTT

v_call: TRBV9
j_call: TRBJ1-1
clone_size: .
d_call: .
cdr3_aa: CASSSLGPVGAEAFF
cdr3_nt: TGTGCCAGCAGCTCCCTCGGTCCGGTCGGGGCTGAAGCTTTCTTT

v_call: TRBV5-6
j_call: TRBJ2-3
clone_size: .
d_call: .
cdr3_aa: CASSFIWGDTQYF
cdr3_nt: TGTGCCAGCAGCTTCATTTGGGGAGATACGCAGTATTTT

v_call: TRBV7-8
j_call: TRBJ2-2
clone_size: .
d_call: .
cdr3_aa: CASSLGPGELFF
cdr3_nt: TGTGCCAGCAGCTTAGGGCCCGGGGAGCTGTTTTTT

v_call: TRBV9
j_call: TRBJ1-5
clone_size: .
d_call: .
cdr3_aa: CASSVVGRGEDRSNQPQHF
cdr3_nt: TGTGCCAGCAGCGTAGTAGGGAGGGGAGAGGACAGAAGCAATCAGCCCCAGCATTTT

v_call: TRBV2
j_call: TRBJ2-1
clone_size: .
d_call: TRBD1
cdr3_aa: CASLTGGYNEQFF
cdr3_nt: TGTGCCAGCCTGACAGGGGGATACAATGAGCAGTTCTTC

v_call: TRBV5-4
j_call: TRBJ1-2
clone_size: .
d_call: .
cdr3_aa: CASSSVRSRSYGYTF
cdr3_nt: TGTGCCAGCAGCTCTGTCAGGTCCAGGAGTTATGGCTACACCTTC

v_call: TRBV6-5
j_call: TRBJ2-3
clone_size: .
d_call: .
cdr3_aa: CASCSGGGSRTQYF
cdr3_nt: TGTGCCAGCTGTAGTGGGGGAGGATCCCGGACGCAGTATTTT

v_call: TRBV19
j_call: TRBJ2-1
clone_size: .
d_call: TRBD1
cdr3_aa: CASSTGAYSYNEQFF
cdr3_nt: TGTGCCAGTAGCACAGGGGCCTATTCCTACAATGAGCAGTTCTTC

v_call: TRBV4-3
j_call: TRBJ2-3
clone_size: .
d_call: .
cdr3_aa: CASSQERATDTQYF
cdr3_nt: TGCGCCAGCAGCCAAGAGCGGGCCACAGATACGCAGTATTTT

v_call: TRBV7-9
j_call: TRBJ1-4
clone_size: .
d_call: .
cdr3_aa: CASSLAGPGGLFF
cdr3_nt: TGTGCCAGCAGCTTAGCAGGTCCCGGCGGACTGTTTTTT

v_call: TRBV24-1
j_call: TRBJ2-1
clone_size: .
d_call: .
cdr3_aa: CATSRGSSYNEQFF
cdr3_nt: TGTGCCACCTCTAGAGGGAGCTCCTACAATGAGCAGTTCTTC

v_call: TRBV3-1/TRBV3-2
j_call: TRBJ1-1
clone_size: .
d_call: TRBD1
cdr3_aa: CASSFPGGTEAFF
cdr3_nt: TGTGCCAGCAGCTTCCCAGGGGGCACTGAAGCTTTCTTT

v_call: TRBV7-8
j_call: TRBJ2-1
clone_size: .
d_call: .
cdr3_aa: CASSQPGQEQFF
cdr3_nt: TGTGCCAGCAGCCAACCAGGGCAGGAGCAGTTCTTC

v_call: TRBV5-1
j_call: TRBJ1-2
clone_size: once
d_call: .
cdr3_aa: CASSLESVTGGYTF
cdr3_nt: TGCGCCAGCAGCTTGGAGTCTGTGACAGGCGGCTACACCTTC

v_call: TRBV9
j_call: TRBJ1-1
clone_size: .
d_call: .
cdr3_aa: CASSTTGVNTEAFF
cdr3_nt: TGTGCCAGCAGCACTACAGGAGTGAACACTGAAGCTTTCTTT

v_call: TRBV11-3
j_call: TRBJ2-3
clone_size: .
d_call: .
cdr3_aa: CASSFRTRSSTDTQYF
cdr3_nt: TGTGCCAGCAGCTTCAGGACTCGATCTAGCACAGATACGCAGTATTTT